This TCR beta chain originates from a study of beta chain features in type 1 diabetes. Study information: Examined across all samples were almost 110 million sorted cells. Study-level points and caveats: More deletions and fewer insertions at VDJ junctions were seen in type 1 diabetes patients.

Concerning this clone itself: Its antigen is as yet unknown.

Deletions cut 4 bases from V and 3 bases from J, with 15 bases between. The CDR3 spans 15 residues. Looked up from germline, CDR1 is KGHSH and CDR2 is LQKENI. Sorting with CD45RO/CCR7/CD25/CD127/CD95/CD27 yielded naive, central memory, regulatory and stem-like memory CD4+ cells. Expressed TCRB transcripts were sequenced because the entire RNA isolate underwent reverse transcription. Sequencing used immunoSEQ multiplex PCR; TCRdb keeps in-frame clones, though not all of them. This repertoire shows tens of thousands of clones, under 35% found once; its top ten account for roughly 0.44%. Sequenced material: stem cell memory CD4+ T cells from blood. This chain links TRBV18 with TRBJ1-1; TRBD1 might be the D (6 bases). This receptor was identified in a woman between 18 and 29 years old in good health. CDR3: CASSREDSVYTEAFF. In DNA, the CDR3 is TGTGCCAGCTCACGAGAGGACAGTGTTTACACTGAAGCTTTCTTT.